This is a list of T cell receptor beta chains from one sample in a study of blood T cell repertoires in COVID-19. Here immunoSEQ multiplex PCR was the method, and the copy in TCRdb shows in-frame clones only, minus some. The sample has 200,000 to 250,000 clones, 65% to 90% seen once. Sequencing used peripheral blood. All receptors derive from an older woman with COVID-19, enrolled during active disease. The CDR3 runs from the conserved cysteine through the conserved F or W. A D gene is named only where the DNA matches it firmly.

D gene: -
V gene: TRBV27
J gene: TRBJ2-2
CDR3 DNA: TGTGCCAGCAGTTTAGCAGGGAACACCGGGGAGCTGTTTTTT
CDR3 protein: CASSLAGNTGELFF

D gene: -
V gene: TRBV3-1/TRBV3-2
J gene: TRBJ2-7
CDR3 DNA: TGTGCCAGCAGTACCCTAGCGTCAGGGTACGAGCAGTACTTC
CDR3 protein: CASSTLASGYEQYF

D gene: -
V gene: TRBV27
J gene: TRBJ1-5
CDR3 DNA: TGTGCCAGCAGTATTAGGCGGGGCGGTGGACCCCAGCATTTT
CDR3 protein: CASSIRRGGGPQHF

D gene: TRBD2
V gene: TRBV7-6
J gene: TRBJ2-1
CDR3 DNA: TGTGCCAGCAGCGGACTAGCGGGAGAAAATGAGCAGTTCTTC
CDR3 protein: CASSGLAGENEQFF

D gene: TRBD1
V gene: TRBV29-1
J gene: TRBJ2-3
CDR3 DNA: TGCAGCGTCGACAGGGGATGGGGCACAGATACGCAGTATTTT
CDR3 protein: CSVDRGWGTDTQYF

D gene: TRBD2
V gene: TRBV3-1/TRBV3-2
J gene: TRBJ2-7
CDR3 DNA: TGTGCCAGCAGCACGACAACGGGAGGGTACGAGCAGTACTTC
CDR3 protein: CASSTTTGGYEQYF

D gene: -
V gene: TRBV4-3
J gene: TRBJ1-1
CDR3 DNA: TGCGCCAGCAGCCAAGATGCTGAAGGGGTATGGTCTGAAGCTTTCTTT
CDR3 protein: CASSQDAEGVWSEAFF

D gene: -
V gene: TRBV5-1
J gene: TRBJ1-2
CDR3 DNA: TGCGCCAGCAGCTTGTCCCCAGGGATCGATGGCTACACCTTC
CDR3 protein: CASSLSPGIDGYTF

D gene: TRBD2
V gene: TRBV6-2/TRBV6-3
J gene: TRBJ2-5
CDR3 DNA: TGTGCCAGCAGTAACCACTTGGTAGCGGGGGGGGAGACCCAGTACTTC
CDR3 protein: CASSNHLVAGGETQYF

D gene: TRBD2
V gene: TRBV9
J gene: TRBJ2-7
CDR3 DNA: TGTGCCAGCAGCGTTGGGCAGGGACGGGAGGGGCAGTACTTC
CDR3 protein: CASSVGQGREGQYF

D gene: -
V gene: TRBV30
J gene: TRBJ1-1
CDR3 DNA: TGTGCCTGGAGTCAGGGACTTATGAACACTGAAGCTTTCTTT
CDR3 protein: CAWSQGLMNTEAFF